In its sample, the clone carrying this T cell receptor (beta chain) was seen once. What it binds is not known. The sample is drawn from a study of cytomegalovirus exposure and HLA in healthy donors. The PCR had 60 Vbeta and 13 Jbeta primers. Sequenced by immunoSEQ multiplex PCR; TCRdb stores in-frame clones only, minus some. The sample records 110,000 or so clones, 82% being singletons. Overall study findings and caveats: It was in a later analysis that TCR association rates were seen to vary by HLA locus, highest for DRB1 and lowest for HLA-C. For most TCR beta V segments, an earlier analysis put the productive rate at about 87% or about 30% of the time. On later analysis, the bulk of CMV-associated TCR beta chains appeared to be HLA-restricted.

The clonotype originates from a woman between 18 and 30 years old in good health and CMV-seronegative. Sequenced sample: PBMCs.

This CDR3 reads CASSQLYLVLYNEQFF. DNA for the CDR3: TGCGCCAGCAGCCAATTATATCTAGTCCTCTACAATGAGCAGTTCTTC. The rearrangement joins TRBV4-1 to TRBJ2-1; D remains unclear. Between the trimmed V and J ends, which lost 2 bases and 3 bases, there was a span of 14 bases. Germline CDR1 is MGHRA and CDR2 is YSYEKL. The CDR3 runs to 16 residues.